These 4 T cell receptor beta chains share one sample of origin, sequenced in a study of T cells after yellow fever vaccination. TCRdb analysed the 5' RACE reads with MiXCR anew, one entry per CDR3 protein. The table shows 300,000 to 400,000 distinct CDR3 sequences, with 8.1% occurring only once. Sequencing was performed on PBMCs, taken around 45 days after the first yellow fever vaccination. The receptors stem from a young man who received the YFV17D yellow fever vaccine.

CDR3 residues: CASSRGDSGNTIYF. The CDR3 DNA follows: TGTGCCAGCAGCCGAGGAGACTCTGGAAACACCATATATTTT. The rearrangement links TRBV11-1 to TRBJ1-3; D is unclear. Trimming cost V 5 bases and J 0 bases, with 8 bases left between them. The CDR3 length is 14 residues. Germline-derived CDR1 and CDR2 are SGHAT and FQDESV (reference sequence).

The chain has TRBV9 and TRBJ2-1; D is possibly TRBD1 (6 bases). This CDR3 has 15 amino acids. Germline V gene data show CDR1 as SGDLS and CDR2 as YYNGEE. V was cut by 0 bases and J by 5 bases, with 12 bases left in between. In nucleotides, the CDR3 is TGTGCCAGCAGCGTAGGAGGGGGTTATAACAATGAGCAGTTCTTC. This gives the protein CASSVGGGYNNEQFF.

J is TRBJ2-1 and V is TRBV28; 11 bases fit TRBD1. Trimming at V came to 7 bases and at J to 9 bases, leaving 14 bases not matched to a gene. There are 16 residues in the CDR3. The V gene's germline CDR1 is MDHEN and CDR2 SYDVKM. The CDR3 protein is CASTQGGTGGNTEQFF. DNA of the CDR3: TGTGCCAGCACCCAGGGGGGGACAGGGGGTAATACTGAGCAGTTCTTC.

J is TRBJ2-7 and V is TRBV9, with TRBD1 matching 7 bases. CDR1 is SGDLS and CDR2 is YYNGEE in the germline V gene. There are 13 residues in the CDR3. The ends lost 5 bases at V and 4 bases at J; junction bases unmatched: 6. CDR3 bases: TGTGCCAGCAGTGGGACAGATTCATACGAGCAGTACTTC. This codes for CASSGTDSYEQYF.